The clone carrying this T cell receptor beta chain was seen a few times. The antigen is unknown. The sample is drawn from a study of blood T cells in healthy people across ages. Study-wide results and caveats: Changes seen in expanded clonotypes were possibly confounded by donor CMV status left unknown. Both higher diversity and more naive CD4+ cells marked long-lived donors when set against aged donors.

Primers used in a second PCR of roughly 6 to 12 cycles were a sample-barcoded 5' primer and a J-beta primer mix. The template-switch adaptor, which had 12 random nucleotides, put a tag on each cDNA molecule. TCRdb recomputed calls from the 5' RACE reads with MiXCR, one row per CDR3 protein. The table records 1.5 million or so distinct CDR3 sequences, approximately 38% of them present only once. Each donor gave 9 to 10 milliliters of peripheral blood. The V gene end was trimmed by 8 bases and the J gene end by 5 bases; junction bases not matched to a gene: 2. This CDR3 contains 14 residues. This clonotype was sampled from a young woman in good health. The chain employs TRBV12-3 or TRBV12-4 and TRBJ2-3; 15 bases map to TRBD2. Sequencing was done on a sample of blood. CDR3 sequence reads: CASAGLAGGDTQYF. In DNA form, the CDR3 reads TGTGCCAGCGCGGGACTAGCGGGGGGAGATACGCAGTATTTT.